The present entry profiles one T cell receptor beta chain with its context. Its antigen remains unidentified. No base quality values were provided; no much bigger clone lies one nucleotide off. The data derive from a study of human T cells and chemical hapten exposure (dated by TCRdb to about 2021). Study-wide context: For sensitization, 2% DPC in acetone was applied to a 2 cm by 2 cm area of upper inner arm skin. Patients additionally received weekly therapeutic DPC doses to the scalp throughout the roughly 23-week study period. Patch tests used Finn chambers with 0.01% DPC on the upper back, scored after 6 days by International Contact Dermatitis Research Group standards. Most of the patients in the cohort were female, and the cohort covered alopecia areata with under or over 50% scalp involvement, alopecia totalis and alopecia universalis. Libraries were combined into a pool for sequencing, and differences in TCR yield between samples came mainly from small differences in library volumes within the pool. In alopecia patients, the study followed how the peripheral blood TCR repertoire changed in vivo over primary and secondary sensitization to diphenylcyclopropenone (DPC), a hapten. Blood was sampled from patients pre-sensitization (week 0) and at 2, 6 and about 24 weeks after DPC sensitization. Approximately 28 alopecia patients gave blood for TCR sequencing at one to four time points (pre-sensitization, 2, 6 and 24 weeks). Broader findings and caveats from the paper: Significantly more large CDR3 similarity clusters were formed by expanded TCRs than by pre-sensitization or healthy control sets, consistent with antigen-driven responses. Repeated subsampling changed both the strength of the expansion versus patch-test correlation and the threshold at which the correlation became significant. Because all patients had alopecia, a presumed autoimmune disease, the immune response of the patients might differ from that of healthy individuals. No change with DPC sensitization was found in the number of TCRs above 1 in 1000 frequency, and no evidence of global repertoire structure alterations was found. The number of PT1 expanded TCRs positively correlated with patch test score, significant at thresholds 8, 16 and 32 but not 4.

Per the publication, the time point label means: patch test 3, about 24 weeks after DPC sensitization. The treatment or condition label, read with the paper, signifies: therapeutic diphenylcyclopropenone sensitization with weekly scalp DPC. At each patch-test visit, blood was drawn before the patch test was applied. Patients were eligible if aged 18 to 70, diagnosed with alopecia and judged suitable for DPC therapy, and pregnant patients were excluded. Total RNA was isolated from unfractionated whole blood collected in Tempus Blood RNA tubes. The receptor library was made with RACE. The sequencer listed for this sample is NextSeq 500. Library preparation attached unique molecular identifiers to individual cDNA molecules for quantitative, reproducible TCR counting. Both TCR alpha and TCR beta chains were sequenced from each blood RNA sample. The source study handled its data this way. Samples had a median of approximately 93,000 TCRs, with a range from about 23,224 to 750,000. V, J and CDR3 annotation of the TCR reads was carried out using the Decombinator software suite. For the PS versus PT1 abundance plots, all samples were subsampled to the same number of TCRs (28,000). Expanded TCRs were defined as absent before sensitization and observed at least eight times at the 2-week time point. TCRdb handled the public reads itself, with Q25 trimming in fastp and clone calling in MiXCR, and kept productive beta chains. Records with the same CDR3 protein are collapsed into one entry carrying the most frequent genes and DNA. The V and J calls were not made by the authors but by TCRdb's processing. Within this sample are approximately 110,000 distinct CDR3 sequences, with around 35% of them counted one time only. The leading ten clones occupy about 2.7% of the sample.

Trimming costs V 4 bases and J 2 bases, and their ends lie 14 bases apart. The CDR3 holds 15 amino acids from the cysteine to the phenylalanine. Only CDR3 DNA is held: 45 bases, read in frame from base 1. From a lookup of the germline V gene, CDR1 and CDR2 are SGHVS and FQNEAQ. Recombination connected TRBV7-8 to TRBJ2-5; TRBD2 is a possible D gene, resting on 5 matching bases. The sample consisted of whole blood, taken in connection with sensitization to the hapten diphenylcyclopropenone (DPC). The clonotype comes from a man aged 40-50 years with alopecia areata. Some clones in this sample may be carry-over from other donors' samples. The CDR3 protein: CASSSQKVAQETQYF. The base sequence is TGTGCCAGCAGCTCCCAAAAGGTAGCGCAAGAGACCCAGTACTTC.